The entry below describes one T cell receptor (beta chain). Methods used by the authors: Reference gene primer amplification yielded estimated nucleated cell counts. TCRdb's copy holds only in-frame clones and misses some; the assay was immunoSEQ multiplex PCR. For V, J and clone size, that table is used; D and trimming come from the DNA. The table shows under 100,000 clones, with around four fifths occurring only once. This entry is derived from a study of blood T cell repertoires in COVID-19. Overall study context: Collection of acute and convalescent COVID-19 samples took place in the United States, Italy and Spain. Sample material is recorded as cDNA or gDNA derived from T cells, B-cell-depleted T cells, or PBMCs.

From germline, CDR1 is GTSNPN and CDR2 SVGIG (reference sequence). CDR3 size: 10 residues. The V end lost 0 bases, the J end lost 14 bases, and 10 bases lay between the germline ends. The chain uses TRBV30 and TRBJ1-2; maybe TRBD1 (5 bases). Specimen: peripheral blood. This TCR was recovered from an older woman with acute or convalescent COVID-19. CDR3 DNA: TGTGCCTGGAGTGTGGGGCAGGTAACCTTC. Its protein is CAWSVGQVTF.